The next 11 T cell receptor beta chains were all read from a single sample in a study of T cell responses to AZD1222 COVID-19 vaccine. TCRdb keeps only in-frame clones here, not all; method: immunoSEQ multiplex PCR. The table has about 140,000 clones, about nine tenths seen once; the top ten hold approximately 1.5%. This specimen was peripheral blood, taken on day 0 of AZD1222 vaccination. The origin of the receptors is an adult in good health.

This chain links TRBV28 with TRBJ2-4; 8 positions match TRBD1. V gave up 5 bases and J gave up 3 bases; unmatched junction bases: 3. Per the germline V gene, CDR1 is MDHEN and CDR2 is SYDVKM. The CDR3 has 14 amino acids. CDR3 sequence: CASSVTGGKNIQYF. The CDR3 nucleotides are TGTGCCAGCAGTGTCACAGGGGGCAAAAACATTCAGTACTTC. The entire variable domain, with the rest obtained from reference TRBV28 and TRBJ2-4, is as follows: DVKVTQSSRYLVKRTGEKVFLECVQDMDHENMFWYRQDPGLGLRLIYFSYDVKMKEKGDIPEGYSVSREKKERFSLILESASTNQTSMYLCASSVTGGKNIQYFGAGTRLSVL.

The chain carries TRBV6-5 and TRBJ1-6; D gene ambiguous. Germline V CDR1 and CDR2: MNHEY, SVGAGI. Trimming stripped 7 bases from V and 10 bases from J, with 17 bases between. This CDR3 comprises 14 residues. The CDR3 coding sequence is TGTGCCAGCACCTTGGGGATGTCCAACTCACCCCTCCACTTT. The encoded protein is CASTLGMSNSPLHF.

The rearrangement uses TRBV15 and TRBJ1-2; D is uncertain. CDR3 length equals 14 residues. The germline V gene encodes CDR1 LNHNV and CDR2 YYDKDF (reference sequence). The V gene lost 4 bases and the J gene lost 4 bases, with 13 bases spanning the gap. CDR3 protein: CATSTGGHPYGYTF. DNA for the CDR3: TGTGCCACCAGCACCGGCGGCCATCCCTATGGCTACACCTTC.

The chain carries TRBV4-2 and TRBJ2-3; 8 nucleotides agree with TRBD2. The germline V gene encodes CDR1 LGHNA and CDR2 YNFKEQ. The CDR3 totals 16 residues. With 0 bases clipped from V and 0 bases from J, the junction kept 2 bases outside the gene matches. CDR3 region: CASSQEPSGSTDTQYF. CDR3 coding DNA: TGTGCCAGCAGCCAAGAACCTAGCGGGAGCACAGATACGCAGTATTTT.

CDR3 sequence (DNA): TGTGCCAGCAGTTACGGTTCAGCTAACTATGGCTACACCTTC. It translates to CASSYGSANYGYTF. V usage is TRBV6-5 and J usage is TRBJ1-2; D remains unclear. The V gene lost 2 bases and the J gene lost 0 bases, with 7 bases spanning the gap. Per the germline V gene, CDR1 is MNHEY and CDR2 is SVGAGI. This CDR3 is built from 14 residues.

The chain joins TRBV3-1 (or the pseudogene TRBV3-2) to TRBJ1-5; D is unresolved. Trimming pared 0 bases from V and 9 bases from J, leaving 9 bases between. Per the germline V gene, CDR1 is LGHDT and CDR2 is YNNKEL (reference sequence). The CDR3 consists of 13 residues. The CDR3 spells CASSQEPEGPQHF. CDR3 bases: TGTGCCAGCAGCCAAGAACCGGAAGGGCCCCAGCATTTT.

V is TRBV15 and J is TRBJ1-2; possible D gene TRBD1, 6 bases. Per the germline V gene, CDR1 is LNHNV and CDR2 is YYDKDF (reference sequence). The CDR3 extends over 16 amino acids. Trimming took 0 bases from V and 4 from J, leaving 15 bases between them. CDR3 sequence (DNA): TGTGCCACCAGCAGAGATCGGGCAGGGGTAGGCTATGGCTACACCTTC. It translates to CATSRDRAGVGYGYTF.

The table lists this clone with a count of one. The chain is built from TRBV25-1 and TRBJ2-7, with TRBD1 matching 9 bases. Germline V gene lookup returns CDR1 MGHDK and CDR2 SYGVNS. Trimming took 6 bases from V and 6 from J; bases not matched to a gene: 9. The CDR3 totals 14 residues. CDR3 region: CASRDGQGRVEQYF. Written as DNA, the CDR3 is TGTGCCAGCAGGGATGGACAGGGGAGGGTCGAGCAGTACTTC.

V gene TRBV3-1 (or the pseudogene TRBV3-2) combines with J gene TRBJ1-3; possibly TRBD1 for D (5 bases). Trimming stripped 1 base from V and 3 bases from J, with 16 bases between. CDR1 is LGHDT, CDR2 YNNKEL, per germline (reference sequence). CDR3 length: 17 amino acids. CDR3 region: CASSQVRALPIGNTIYF. In DNA form, the CDR3 reads TGTGCCAGCAGCCAAGTCAGGGCCCTACCCATTGGAAACACCATATATTTT.

The V call is TRBV11-2, the J call TRBJ2-2, with TRBD1 identical over 9 bases. This CDR3 comprises 16 residues. Unmatched junction bases numbered 10, after V lost 6 bases and J lost 5 bases. CDR1 and CDR2 (germline): SGHAT, FQNNGV. The CDR3 is CASRRTGVFRTGELFF. In nucleotides, the CDR3 is TGTGCCAGCAGACGGACAGGGGTTTTTAGGACCGGGGAGCTGTTTTTT.

V is TRBV5-4 and J is TRBJ2-3; D is possibly TRBD1 (6 bases). CDR1 SGHNT and CDR2 YYREEE come from the germline V gene (reference sequence). V lost 0 bases and J 0 bases, leaving 14 bases between the germline ends. This CDR3 is built from 17 residues. CDR3 sequence reads: CASSLGGLASSTDTQYF. CDR3 DNA: TGTGCCAGCAGCTTGGGGGGGCTGGCGTCTAGCACAGATACGCAGTATTTT. The variable domain in full, with the rest retrieved from reference TRBV5-4 and TRBJ2-3, is ETGVTQSPTHLIKTRGQQVTLRCSSQSGHNTVSWYQQALGQGPQFIFQYYREEENGRGNFPPRFSGLQFPNYSSELNVNALELDDSALYLCASSLGGLASSTDTQYFGPGTRLTVL.